This section outlines one T cell receptor beta chain sequence together with its context. Under the authors' procedure: Cell counts per sample came from amplifying reference gene primers. Clones were read by immunoSEQ multiplex PCR, and TCRdb kept only the in-frame ones, dropping some. V and J calls and clone size are as listed in that table; D and trimming were resolved from the DNA. The sample lists 90,000 to 110,000 clones; 85% were seen once. The CDR3 has 17 amino acids. Unmatched junction bases numbered 8, after V lost 2 bases and J lost 0 bases. The V gene's germline CDR1 is MGHRA and CDR2 YSYEKL. This record comes from a study of blood T cell repertoires in COVID-19. Study background: PBMCs, B-cell-depleted T cells, or T cells provided the cDNA or gDNA that made up the material.

The sample comprised peripheral blood. The origin of this receptor is a man between 45 and 60 years old with acute or convalescent COVID-19. The rearrangement links TRBV4-1 to TRBJ2-3; 7 bases fit TRBD1. CDR3: CASSQPRDSRSTDTQYF. CDR3 DNA sequence: TGCGCCAGCAGCCAACCCCGGGACAGTCGTAGCACAGATACGCAGTATTTT.